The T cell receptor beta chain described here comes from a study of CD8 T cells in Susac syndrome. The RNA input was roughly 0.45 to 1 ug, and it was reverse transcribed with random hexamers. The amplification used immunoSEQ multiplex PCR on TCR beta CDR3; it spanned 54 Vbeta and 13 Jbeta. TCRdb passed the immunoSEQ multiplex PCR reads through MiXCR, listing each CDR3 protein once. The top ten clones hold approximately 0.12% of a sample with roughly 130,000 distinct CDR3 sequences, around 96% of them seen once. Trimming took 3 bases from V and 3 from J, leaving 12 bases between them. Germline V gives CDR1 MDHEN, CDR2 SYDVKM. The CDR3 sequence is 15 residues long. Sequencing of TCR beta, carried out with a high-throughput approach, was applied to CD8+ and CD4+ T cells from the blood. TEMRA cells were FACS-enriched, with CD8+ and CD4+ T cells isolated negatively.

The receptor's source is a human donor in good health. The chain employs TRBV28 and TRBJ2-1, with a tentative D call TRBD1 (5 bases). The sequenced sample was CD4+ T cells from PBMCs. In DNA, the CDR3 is TGTGCCAGCAGTTTCAGTGGGGCAGGCTACAATGAGCAGTTCTTC. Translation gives CASSFSGAGYNEQFF. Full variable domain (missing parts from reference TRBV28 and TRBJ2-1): DVKVTQSSRYLVKRTGEKVFLECVQDMDHENMFWYRQDPGLGLRLIYFSYDVKMKEKGDIPEGYSVSREKKERFSLILESASTNQTSMYLCASSFSGAGYNEQFFGPGTRLTVL.